The 7 T cell receptor beta chains below all came from one sample that was sequenced in a study of blood T cell repertoires in COVID-19. Repertoires were generated with immunoSEQ multiplex PCR, while TCRdb's copy carries only in-frame clones and drops some. The sample shows some 110,000 clones, almost 85% of them seen only once. The source material was peripheral blood. The receptors here all came from a man aged 65 to 85 with active or convalescent COVID-19.

The V gene is TRBV18, the J gene TRBJ1-1; D possibly corresponds to TRBD1 (6 bases). The CDR3 runs 13 residues. V lost 7 bases and J lost 3, with 12 bases in between. The germline V gene encodes CDR1 KGHSH and CDR2 LQKENI. For the CDR3, the DNA is TGTGCCAGCTTTGCAGGGGTAGACACTGAAGCTTTCTTT. Its translation is CASFAGVDTEAFF. The full variable domain, with the rest looked up from reference TRBV18 and TRBJ1-1, is NAGVMQNPRHLVRRRGQEARLRCSPMKGHSHVYWYRQLPEEGLKFMVYLQKENIIDESGMPKERFSAEFPKEGPSILRIQQVVRGDSAAYFCASFAGVDTEAFFGQGTRLTVV.

The rearrangement links TRBV30 to TRBJ1-5; 11 nucleotides line up with TRBD1. The CDR3 loop spans 16 amino acids. The V segment lost 0 bases and the J segment 2 bases; nucleotides outside the gene matches: 3. Germline V gene data show CDR1 as GTSNPN and CDR2 as SVGIG (reference sequence). CDR3: CAWSVPGQGGNQPQHF. CDR3 sequence (DNA): TGTGCCTGGAGTGTCCCGGGACAGGGGGGCAATCAGCCCCAGCATTTT.

The rearrangement links TRBV7-9 to TRBJ2-2; D perhaps matches TRBD1 (6 bases). V gave up 3 bases and J gave up 5 bases, with 19 bases separating them. The CDR3 runs to 17 residues. CDR1 and CDR2 (germline): SEHNR, FQNEAQ (reference sequence). CDR3 DNA: TGTGCCAGCAGCTTTTTTTGGGGTGCAGGGGAGACCGGGGAGCTGTTTTTT. The encoded protein is CASSFFWGAGETGELFF.

The chain has TRBV19 and TRBJ2-5; possibly TRBD2 for D (6 bases). Germline V gene sequence: CDR1 LNHDA, CDR2 SQIVND (reference sequence). Trimming took 6 bases from V and 4 from J, leaving 6 bases between them. There are 11 residues in the CDR3. CDR3 amino acids: CASRGGETQYF. CDR3 coding DNA: TGTGCCAGTAGGGGGGGAGAGACCCAGTACTTC.

The CDR3 DNA follows: TGTGCCAGCAGTACAGAGGCCAACGTCCTGACTTTC. Translated, it gives CASSTEANVLTF. The V and J genes are TRBV9 and TRBJ2-6, with D uncertain. CDR3 length equals 12 residues. Germline loops: CDR1 SGDLS, CDR2 YYNGEE. The germline V and J ends were trimmed by 5 bases and 6 bases, with 6 bases remaining between them.

V usage is TRBV5-4 and J usage is TRBJ2-7; 13 bases map to TRBD2. Germline CDR1 reads SGHNT; CDR2 reads YYREEE (reference sequence). This CDR3 has 18 amino acids. The ends lost 3 bases at V and 4 bases at J; junction bases unmatched: 13. CDR3 nucleotides: TGTGCCAGCAGCTCTGGGTTGGGACTAGCGGGGAGGGGATACGAGCAGTACTTC. This codes for CASSSGLGLAGRGYEQYF.

The chain is built from TRBV11-2 and TRBJ2-3, with 12 bases fitting TRBD2. J was trimmed by 1 base and V by 7 bases; bases with no gene match: 12. This CDR3 has 18 residues. Germline V lookup: CDR1 SGHAT, CDR2 FQNNGV. The CDR3 region has the DNA TGTGCCAGCACCCTGGGGCTAGCGGGGGGGCGGGGCACAGATACGCAGTATTTT. Its translation is CASTLGLAGGRGTDTQYF.